Listed below are T cell receptor beta chains from one sample, sequenced in a study of T cells after yellow fever vaccination. One entry per CDR3 protein results from TCRdb running MiXCR on the 5' RACE reads. This table holds around 120,000 distinct CDR3 sequences, about 16% found once. The sample consisted of CD8+ T cells sorted from PBMCs, taken 5 days after the yellow fever booster vaccination. These receptor sequences come from a man younger than 30 who received the YFV17D yellow fever vaccine. The conserved cysteine and the conserved F or W are not part of the CDR3 here. Fields, in order: D gene, clone size, J gene, V gene, CDR3 protein. A D gene is named only where the DNA matches it firmly. Part of the rows lack a size; the others show once, few, many or a class for expanded clones.

>TRBD2|few|TRBJ2-3|TRBV9
ASSVLGLGMADTQY
>-|-|TRBJ1-1|TRBV7-2
ASSPVTNTEAF
>-|-|TRBJ2-1|TRBV2
ASSETGVGNNNEQF
>-|many|TRBJ2-1|TRBV28
ASSGRGADLNNEQF
>-|-|TRBJ1-2|TRBV6-4
ASSDSRNSLNYGYT
>-|-|TRBJ2-2|TRBV2
ATRASGYTGELF
>-|-|TRBJ1-2|TRBV10-3
AITGDTDYGYT
>TRBD2|-|TRBJ2-1|TRBV4-1
ASSPVAGNEQF
>-|-|TRBJ1-1|TRBV7-6
ASSPTVMNTEAF
>-|many|TRBJ2-2|TRBV7-9
ASSFRGSDTGELF
>-|few|TRBJ2-1|TRBV6-5
ASGVNEQF
>TRBD1|many|TRBJ1-3|TRBV25-1
ASSGRDRAGNTIY
>-|-|TRBJ2-1|TRBV9
ASSPRSLSGYNEQF
>TRBD2|-|TRBJ2-1|TRBV19
ASSITGGGAHEQF
>TRBD2|-|TRBJ2-1|TRBV6-6
ATAGLEYNEQF
>-|few|TRBJ2-7|TRBV7-8
ASSLRAGQFTYEQY
>-|-|TRBJ1-3|TRBV6-5
ASSYDQGNTIY
>-|-|TRBJ2-1|TRBV6-1
ASSEIRTVNNEQF
>-|few|TRBJ2-7|TRBV7-9
ASSETGPSSYEQY
>-|-|TRBJ1-4|TRBV29-1
VVRELNEKLF
>-|few|TRBJ2-5|TRBV27
ASSLYAGASQETQY
>TRBD2|few|TRBJ2-3|TRBV7-9
ASSAGGHTDTQY
>-|few|TRBJ2-1|TRBV6-2/TRBV6-3
ASSYWAEGEQF
>TRBD1|few|TRBJ1-6|TRBV4-1
ASSQVSTGSGSPLH
>-|few|TRBJ2-7|TRBV29-1
SVERRGASYEQY
>TRBD1|few|TRBJ2-2|TRBV4-1
ASSRNDRGPGELF
>-|many|TRBJ2-6|TRBV12-3/TRBV12-4
ASSLALGANVLT
>-|-|TRBJ2-5|TRBV3-1
ASSQEAPQGGARETQY
>TRBD2|many|TRBJ2-1|TRBV20-1
SATKSGTSGGLYNEQF
>TRBD1|-|TRBJ2-7|TRBV6-6
ASSYSVDRDLYEQY
>TRBD2|-|TRBJ2-3|TRBV10-3
AISEITAGGTDTQY
>TRBD2|-|TRBJ2-5|TRBV29-1
SVGGLLATYQETQY
>-|few|TRBJ2-5|TRBV28
ASSLEGSPQETQY
>TRBD1|few|TRBJ1-4|TRBV2
ASSVGTTGEWDEKLF
>TRBD2|-|TRBJ2-5|TRBV5-1
ASSFRLAGAVIEETQY
>TRBD2|-|TRBJ2-5|TRBV6-5
ASSPRLAGTAETQY
>-|-|TRBJ1-1|TRBV6-5
ASSSPTGPMNTEAF
>-|-|TRBJ1-1|TRBV7-3
ASSLEGSGTEAF
>TRBD1|few|TRBJ2-1|TRBV6-4
ASRPGTGDYNEQF
>-|-|TRBJ2-1|TRBV15
ATSLGQEDYNEQF
>-|few|TRBJ2-1|TRBV27
ASSLPMSHEQF
>TRBD1|-|TRBJ1-1|TRBV7-9
ASSGGQGRVNTEAF
>-|few|TRBJ1-2|TRBV20-1
SASGGENNYGYT
>-|few|TRBJ2-2|TRBV2
ASSAGAHANTGELF
>-|-|TRBJ1-4|TRBV4-3
ASSLVGTNEKLF
>-|medium-sized|TRBJ2-5|TRBV4-3
ASSQDVGLQETQY
>-|-|TRBJ1-3|TRBV20-1
SARDGRNTIY
>TRBD2|-|TRBJ2-1|TRBV3-1
ASSQGERGVNEQF
>-|-|TRBJ2-7|TRBV6-2/TRBV6-3
ASSYRTGPYEQY